Listed below are T cell receptor beta chains from one sample, sequenced in a study of lymphopenia after photon versus proton radiotherapy. Libraries were prepared by immunoSEQ multiplex PCR; TCRdb keeps only in-frame clonotypes and omits some of them. Of roughly 64,000 clones in the sample, around 87% were seen once. The sequenced sample was peripheral blood, obtained from a patient treated with proton-based radiotherapy. The receptor source for this set is a man aged 80 or over with esophageal cancer. Both conserved end residues are part of each CDR3. The D gene is left open where the match is weak. A row's size may be missing; if present it is once, few, many or a size class.

CDR3aa: CASSRRQNTEAFF
CDR3nt: TGTGCCAGCAGCCGCCGACAGAACACTGAAGCTTTCTTT
abundance: .
v_gene: TRBV7-8
d_gene: .
j_gene: TRBJ1-1

CDR3aa: CASSEIPGLAGVLEQFF
CDR3nt: TGTGCCAGCAGTGAGATACCGGGACTAGCGGGAGTACTTGAGCAGTTCTTC
abundance: .
v_gene: TRBV6-1
d_gene: TRBD2
j_gene: TRBJ2-1

CDR3aa: CASSDSRLGGSYEQYF
CDR3nt: TGTGCCAGCAGCGACTCTCGACTAGGCGGCTCCTACGAGCAGTACTTC
abundance: once
v_gene: TRBV9
d_gene: .
j_gene: TRBJ2-7

CDR3aa: CASSESGINEQFF
CDR3nt: TGCGCCAGCAGTGAGTCGGGGATCAATGAGCAGTTCTTC
abundance: .
v_gene: TRBV10-2
d_gene: .
j_gene: TRBJ2-1

CDR3aa: CASSPGTFSNQPQHF
CDR3nt: TGTGCCAGCAGTCCCGGGACATTTAGCAATCAGCCCCAGCATTTT
abundance: .
v_gene: TRBV6-1
d_gene: .
j_gene: TRBJ1-5

CDR3aa: CASSYDQEETQYF
CDR3nt: TGTGCCAGCAGTTACGACCAGGAAGAGACCCAGTACTTC
abundance: .
v_gene: TRBV6-5
d_gene: .
j_gene: TRBJ2-5

CDR3aa: CASSLFRGHQSSYNEQFF
CDR3nt: TGTGCCAGCAGCTTGTTCAGGGGGCACCAGAGCTCCTACAATGAGCAGTTCTTC
abundance: .
v_gene: TRBV5-4
d_gene: TRBD1
j_gene: TRBJ2-1

CDR3aa: CATATTTGTLYNEQFF
CDR3nt: TGTGCCACCGCGACAACGACCGGGACACTCTACAATGAGCAGTTCTTC
abundance: .
v_gene: TRBV15
d_gene: .
j_gene: TRBJ2-1

CDR3aa: CSVQVAANTGELFF
CDR3nt: TGCAGCGTTCAAGTAGCGGCCAACACCGGGGAGCTGTTTTTT
abundance: .
v_gene: TRBV29-1
d_gene: .
j_gene: TRBJ2-2

CDR3aa: CASSSSGSGRDHNEQFF
CDR3nt: TGTGCCAGCAGCTCCAGCGGTAGCGGGAGGGACCACAATGAGCAGTTCTTC
abundance: .
v_gene: TRBV7-2
d_gene: TRBD2
j_gene: TRBJ2-1

CDR3aa: CASSLAGQENQPQHF
CDR3nt: TGTGCCAGCAGCTTAGCAGGGCAGGAAAATCAGCCCCAGCATTTT
abundance: .
v_gene: TRBV7-8
d_gene: .
j_gene: TRBJ1-5

CDR3aa: CASSLGQLYGYTF
CDR3nt: TGTGCCAGCAGCTTGGGACAGCTCTATGGCTACACCTTC
abundance: .
v_gene: TRBV7-9
d_gene: TRBD1
j_gene: TRBJ1-2